This T cell receptor (beta chain) derives from a study of T cell repertoires in cytomegalovirus infection. Study details: It can be stated that public TCR beta signatures indicated CMV infection as well as a matching HLA type.

A remark on this clonotype: Its matching antigen is unknown.

Study results and caveats: Carriers of CMV plus the relevant HLA were identified by cumulative public TCR beta family frequency. The study found HLA-C-restricted CMV-specific TCR beta clonotypes dominating the ex vivo response.

TCRdb passed the reads through MiXCR, listing each CDR3 protein once. The sample has roughly 990,000 distinct CDR3 sequences; around 30% are singletons. Looked up from germline, CDR1 is SEHNR and CDR2 is FQNEAQ (reference sequence). V gave up 1 base and J gave up 3 bases, with 16 bases separating them. The CDR3 runs 16 residues. This specimen was cultured CD8+ T cells from PBMCs, taken from culture after CMV antigen stimulation. The chain combines TRBV7-9 with TRBJ2-7; either TRBD1 or TRBD2 may supply D (5 bases each). This receptor was obtained from a human donor in good health (CMV status not recorded). Some clones in this sample may be carry-over from other donors' samples. CDR3: CASSLGDGTSYYEQYF. The CDR3 nucleotides are TGTGCCAGCAGCTTAGGGGACGGCACCTCGTACTACGAGCAGTACTTC.